Following are 4 T cell receptor beta chains from one sample sequenced in a study of cytomegalovirus exposure and HLA in healthy donors. Using immunoSEQ multiplex PCR, the repertoire was profiled, and TCRdb retains in-frame clones only, with some absent. The data show 150,000 or so clones, with just under 90% seen just once and approximately 1.5% held by the top ten. Sequencing used PBMCs. Receptor source: a woman younger than 45 in good health and CMV-seronegative.

This clone showed up just once. The CDR3 loop is CAISDQGANTEAFF. The CDR3 nucleotides are TGTGCCATCAGTGATCAGGGGGCGAACACTGAAGCTTTCTTT. The chain combines TRBV10-3 with TRBJ1-1; 8 bases are a match to TRBD1. The CDR3 is made up of 14 amino acids. V lost 3 bases and J lost 1; bases outside the gene matches: 1. Germline V lookup: CDR1 ENHRY, CDR2 SYGVKD.

The chain joins TRBV7-6 to TRBJ1-5; D perhaps matches TRBD1 (5 bases). Germline CDR1 is SGHVS and CDR2 is FNYEAQ. The CDR3 sequence is 15 residues long. V lost 2 bases and J lost 6, with 14 bases in between. CDR3 bases: TGTGCCAGCAGCTTATCCCAGGGATTTTCTCAGCCCCAGCATTTT. This codes for CASSLSQGFSQPQHF.

This clone was counted once. The chain joins TRBV20-1 to TRBJ2-7; D not certain. CDR1 is DFQATT and CDR2 is SNEGSKA in the germline V gene (reference sequence). This CDR3 region has 11 residues. V was trimmed by 7 bases and J by 1 base, leaving 8 bases between them. CDR3 amino acids: CSGLSSYEQYF. In DNA, the CDR3 is TGCAGTGGACTTAGTTCCTACGAGCAGTACTTC.

V gene TRBV27 combines with J gene TRBJ2-7; TRBD1 agrees at 10 bases. J lost 6 bases, V lost 5 bases, and 10 bases had no gene match. The germline V gene has CDR1 MNHEY and CDR2 SMNVEV (reference sequence). The CDR3 contains 15 residues. The CDR3 protein is CASSPWGQGRAEQYF. In DNA form, the CDR3 reads TGTGCCAGCAGTCCCTGGGGACAGGGGAGAGCCGAGCAGTACTTC.